What follows are 16 T cell receptor beta chains derived from one specimen sequenced in a study of beta chain features in type 1 diabetes (dated by TCRdb to the late 2010s). The library was prepared using the immunoSEQ multiplex PCR assay. The entire isolated RNA was reverse transcribed using the High Capacity cDNA Reverse Transcription Kit, and thus expressed TCRB transcripts were sequenced. Imported from immuneACCESS, the table was reduced by TCRdb to in-frame sequences with V and J called. These copies leave out some clones; in studies compared against another copy, an unresolved V gene accounts for under half, and the cause of the remainder is not known. This sample has around 330,000 clones in its table, and approximately 10% of those were observed once. The biggest ten clones account for approximately 0.016% of the sample. Sequences were obtained from naive CD4+ T cells from blood. In light of the paper, this sample's cell subset or site label describes: true naive CD4+ T cells. These receptor sequences come from a woman in her twenties or thirties in good health.

This clone was seen more than once but under ten times. The chain couples TRBV18 to TRBJ2-4; 9 bases line up with TRBD1. The V gene end was trimmed by 2 bases and the J gene end by 2 bases; junction bases not matched to a gene: 7. CDR1 and CDR2 (germline): KGHSH, LQKENI. The CDR3 has 17 amino acids. The CDR3 spells CASSPSVGQGPKNIQYF. CDR3 bases: TGTGCCAGCTCACCATCTGTGGGACAGGGTCCCAAAAACATTCAGTACTTC.

This clone was detected a few times. V and J are TRBV7-2 and TRBJ2-3; D perhaps matches TRBD1 (5 bases). V lost 5 bases and J 4 bases, leaving 13 bases between the germline ends. The CDR3 has 14 residues. Germline V gives CDR1 SGHTA, CDR2 FQGNSA. CDR3 sequence (DNA): TGTGCCAGCAGCCTCCCGGCCAGGGCAGATACGCAGTATTTT. Translation gives CASSLPARADTQYF.

This CDR3 is CASRAGQNTGELFF. The CDR3 DNA reads TGTGCCAGCAGAGCGGGACAAAACACCGGGGAGCTGTTTTTT. The J gene is TRBJ2-2, the V gene TRBV7-3, with a weak D call TRBD2 (7 bases). The CDR3 extends over 14 amino acids. Germline CDR1 SGHTA, CDR2 FQGTGA. The germline V and J ends were trimmed by 6 bases and 2 bases, with 10 bases remaining between them.

The J gene is TRBJ2-7, the V gene TRBV28; 8 bases fit TRBD2. The CDR3 length is 15 residues. Germline V gene lookup returns CDR1 MDHEN and CDR2 SYDVKM. Trimming took 3 bases from V and 0 from J; bases not matched to a gene: 4. In nucleotides, the CDR3 is TGTGCCAGCAGTTTGAGCGGGAGCGGCTCCTACGAGCAGTACTTC. It is translated as CASSLSGSGSYEQYF.

Only a few counts were recorded for this clone. The gene calls are TRBV18 and TRBJ2-1; D is undetermined. Trimming left V 3 bases short and J 6 bases short, with 6 bases between. This CDR3 is built from 12 residues. CDR1 is KGHSH, CDR2 LQKENI, per germline. CDR3 sequence reads: CASSPLGNEQFF. The CDR3 DNA reads as TGTGCCAGCTCACCCCTCGGCAATGAGCAGTTCTTC.

The chain carries TRBV7-2 and TRBJ1-2, with 7 bases lining up with TRBD1. Germline-derived CDR1 and CDR2 are SGHTA and FQGNSA. The V and J ends lost 5 bases and 5 bases, in that order; junction bases with no gene match: 2. This CDR3 has 12 amino acids. In nucleotides, the CDR3 is TGTGCCAGCAGCCGGACAGGATATGGCTACACCTTC. Translation gives CASSRTGYGYTF. The entire variable domain, with the rest obtained from reference TRBV7-2 and TRBJ1-2, is as follows: GAGVSQSPSNKVTEKGKDVELRCDPISGHTALYWYRQSLGQGLEFLIYFQGNSAPDKSGLPSDRFSAERTGGSVSTLTIQRTQQEDSAVYLCASSRTGYGYTFGSGTRLTVV.

This chain joins TRBV11-2 and TRBJ2-7; 12 positions agree with TRBD1. This CDR3 spans 14 amino acids. Looked up from germline, CDR1 is SGHAT and CDR2 is FQNNGV. The junction had 1 base not matched to a gene; V was cut back by 5 bases and J by 2 bases. Here the CDR3 DNA reads TGTGCCAGCAGCAGGGACAGGGGGCCCTACGAGCAGTACTTC. Its translation is CASSRDRGPYEQYF.

The rearrangement joins TRBV27 to TRBJ2-7; 9 nucleotides line up with TRBD1. Per the germline V gene, CDR1 is MNHEY and CDR2 is SMNVEV (reference sequence). V was pared by 3 bases and J by 5 bases, with 5 bases of the junction left unmatched. The CDR3 loop spans 14 amino acids. In nucleotides, the CDR3 is TGTGCCAGCAGTTTGGGACAGGGAGAGAACGAGCAGTACTTC. Encoded protein: CASSLGQGENEQYF.

The chain joins TRBV19 to TRBJ2-6, with TRBD1 as a possible D gene (5 bases). The CDR3 length is 15 residues. V was shortened by 3 bases and J by 2 bases, with 8 bases between the two germline ends. Per germline, CDR1 LNHDA and CDR2 SQIVND (reference sequence). CDR3 loop: CASSISQAGANVLTF. The CDR3 nucleotides read TGTGCCAGTAGTATCTCACAGGCTGGGGCCAACGTCCTGACTTTC.

This clone came up a few times. The CDR3 DNA sequence: TGTGCCAGCAGTCATACAGGGTTCTCTGGAAACACCATATATTTT. Translation: CASSHTGFSGNTIYF. The rearrangement links TRBV7-9 to TRBJ1-3, with a possible D match to TRBD1 (6 bases). The CDR3 covers 15 residues. Germline V gene sequence: CDR1 SEHNR, CDR2 FQNEAQ (reference sequence). Trimming left V 6 bases short and J 0 bases short, with 12 bases between.

The chain carries TRBV7-2 and TRBJ2-3; 7 bases fit TRBD2. The CDR3 spans 15 residues. J was trimmed by 6 bases and V by 3 bases; bases with no gene match: 9. Germline values: CDR1 SGHTA, CDR2 FQGNSA. CDR3 nucleotide sequence: TGTGCCAGCAGCTTTTATCTAGCGGTTCCGGATACGCAGTATTTT. It translates to CASSFYLAVPDTQYF. The whole variable domain, filled in from reference TRBV7-2 and TRBJ2-3, reads GAGVSQSPSNKVTEKGKDVELRCDPISGHTALYWYRQSLGQGLEFLIYFQGNSAPDKSGLPSDRFSAERTGGSVSTLTIQRTQQEDSAVYLCASSFYLAVPDTQYFGPGTRLTVL.

The chain recombines TRBV4-2 with TRBJ2-7, with 10 positions matching TRBD1. The V segment lost 1 base and the J segment 5 bases; nucleotides outside the gene matches: 11. Germline V lookup: CDR1 LGHNA, CDR2 YNFKEQ. The CDR3 sequence is 17 residues long. The CDR3 here is CASSQAFSRDRGDEQYF. CDR3 sequence (DNA): TGTGCCAGCAGCCAAGCCTTCTCCCGGGACAGGGGCGACGAGCAGTACTTC.

J is TRBJ2-7 and V is TRBV7-8; D is uncertain. Per germline, CDR1 SGHVS and CDR2 FQNEAQ. This CDR3 region has 13 residues. Trimming stripped 5 bases from V and 4 bases from J, with 12 bases between. The CDR3, as DNA: TGTGCCAGCAGCCCGTCGTGGGCTTACGAGCAGTACTTC. This codes for CASSPSWAYEQYF.

This chain uses TRBV4-3 with TRBJ1-2; a weak D match, TRBD1 (5 bases). The CDR3 totals 13 residues. V was pared by 1 base and J by 8 bases, with 11 bases between. From germline, CDR1 is LGHNA and CDR2 YSLEER. CDR3 coding DNA: TGCGCCAGCAGCCAAGCCCAGGGATACGGCTACACCTTC. It is translated as CASSQAQGYGYTF.

This clone appeared a few times. This sequence joins TRBV29-1 and TRBJ2-1, with D unclear. Trimming pared 6 bases from V and 4 bases from J, leaving 7 bases between. CDR3 size: 11 residues. CDR1 SQVTM and CDR2 ANQGSEA come from the germline V gene. The DNA for the CDR3 is TGCAGCGTGAGCGTATACAATGAGCAGTTCTTC. Amino acid sequence: CSVSVYNEQFF.

This clone has a handful of counts. The chain couples TRBV6-1 to TRBJ2-1; the D gene is possibly TRBD2 (5 bases). From germline, CDR1 is MNHNS and CDR2 SASEGT. This CDR3 has 15 amino acids. V was clipped by 1 base and J by 5 bases, with 12 bases between them. The CDR3 spells CASSEVGNGDNEQFF. As DNA, the CDR3 is TGTGCCAGCAGTGAAGTCGGGAACGGCGACAATGAGCAGTTCTTC.